The present entry profiles one T cell receptor beta chain with its context. Possible read error: a much larger clone is one base away. These data belong to a study of neurological immune-mediated disorders. Study in general: Relapsing-remitting disease was seen in 31 of the 34 multiple sclerosis patients, and secondary progressive disease was seen in 3.

The unsorted libraries were produced from 2 million PBMCs held at -80 C. cDNA was made by 5'RACE with 10-nucleotide random UMIs. MiXCR, run by TCRdb on the 5' RACE reads, gives a single entry per CDR3 protein. The sample records about 58,000 distinct CDR3 sequences, around 3.4% being singletons. Sequences were obtained from PBMCs. The clonotype was recovered from a woman aged 60-70 years with multiple sclerosis.

In DNA form, the CDR3 reads TGCGCCAGCAGCCATAATAAGGGGAATGGAGAGCAGTTCTTC. Amino acids: CASSHNKGNGEQFF. The chain uses TRBV4-1 and TRBJ2-1, with D possibly matching TRBD1 (5 bases). CDR1 and CDR2 from the germline V gene are MGHRA and YSYEKL. With 3 bases removed from V and 10 bases from J, the gap between germline ends came to 16 bases. The CDR3 loop spans 14 amino acids.